A single sample gave rise to the 13 T cell receptor beta chains below, sequenced in a study of T cells in Graves' hyperthyroidism and ophthalmopathy (dated 2019 in TCRdb). Receptors were amplified or captured by multiplex PCR. The instrument given in TCRdb is Illumina HiSeq 2000. The TCR beta CDR3 regions were amplified from the RNA transcripts. For the first round of RT-PCR on the TCR CDR3, the HTBI primer set was used together with the Qiagen OneStep RT-PCR kit. TCRdb handled the public reads itself, with Q25 trimming in fastp and clone calling in MiXCR, and kept productive beta chains. All rows with the same CDR3 protein become a single entry with the most common DNA and genes. The sample table shows about half a million distinct CDR3 sequences, and approximately 22% are seen once. The ten largest clones take up around 50% of the sample. Input material: blood. The receptors stem from a woman in her 70s with Graves' ophthalmopathy.

This clonotype was picked up a small number of times. The chain recombines TRBV19 with TRBJ1-2; D gene unclear. V lost 5 bases, J lost 3 bases, and 16 bases lay in between. This CDR3 comprises 15 residues. Looked up from germline, CDR1 is LNHDA and CDR2 is SQIVND (reference sequence). The CDR3 loop reads CASSATPGRYYGYTF. The CDR3 DNA follows: TGTGCCAGTAGTGCGACTCCCGGGAGGTACTATGGCTACACCTTC.

J is TRBJ2-7 and V is TRBV5-6; D gene uncertain. Trimming removed 4 bases at V and 5 bases at J, with 13 bases between. The CDR3 is 13 amino acids. Germline V CDR1 and CDR2: SGHDT, YYEEEE. The CDR3 nucleotides read TGTGCCAGCAGCCTATTAGGTGGGGACGAGCAGTACTTC. This translates into CASSLLGGDEQYF.

This clonotype occurred a few times. The chain recombines TRBV7-6 with TRBJ2-2, with D perhaps matching TRBD1 (6 bases). The germline V and J ends were trimmed by 5 bases and 1 base, with 20 bases remaining between them. The germline gives CDR1 SGHVS, CDR2 FNYEAQ. The CDR3 is made up of 18 amino acids. CDR3 in amino acids: CASSPTRSQGMNTGELFF. CDR3 coding DNA: TGTGCCAGCAGCCCAACCAGGTCACAGGGCATGAACACCGGGGAGCTGTTTTTT.

With respect to this clonotype: A clone one base away is much larger, so this may be a read error. The chain joins TRBV11-2 to TRBJ2-3; 10 bases line up with TRBD2. The V and J ends lost 1 base and 4 bases, in that order; junction bases with no gene match: 5. The germline CDR1 and CDR2 sequences are SGHAT and FQNNGV. The CDR3 is 16 amino acids. The CDR3 nucleotides read TGTGCCAGCAGCTTAGCGAGCGGACTAGCGGCAGATACGCAGTATTTT. This gives the protein CASSLASGLAADTQYF. Using reference TRBV11-2 and TRBJ2-3 for the parts outside the CDR3, the full variable domain is EAGVAQSPRYKIIEKRQSVAFWCNPISGHATLYWYQQILGQGPKLLIQFQNNGVVDDSQLPKDRFSAERLKGVDSTLKIQPAKLEDSAVYLCASSLASGLAADTQYFGPGTRLTVL.

The genes are TRBV5-6 and TRBJ2-3, with TRBD2 matching over 8 bases. CDR1 and CDR2 from the germline V gene are SGHDT and YYEEEE. V lost 4 bases to trimming and J lost 0 bases; unmatched junction nucleotides: 7. This CDR3 has 16 amino acids. The DNA of the CDR3 is TGTGCCAGCAGCGCCAGCGGGAGTGGAAGCACAGATACGCAGTATTTT. Its translation is CASSASGSGSTDTQYF.

The chain links TRBV19 to TRBJ1-5; D is undetermined. The germline CDR1 and CDR2 sequences are LNHDA and SQIVND (reference sequence). This CDR3 is 14 amino acids long. Between the trimmed V and J ends, which lost 4 bases and 7 bases, there was a span of 14 bases. DNA of the CDR3: TGTGCCAGTAGTAATTGGAGGGAAGGACAGCCCCAGCATTTT. Translating it yields CASSNWREGQPQHF.

This chain connects TRBV6-2 or TRBV6-3 to TRBJ2-1; D is unresolved. The germline V and J ends were trimmed by 2 bases and 4 bases, with 12 bases remaining between them. CDR3 length equals 15 residues. The germline V gene has CDR1 MNHEY and CDR2 SVGEGT. CDR3 amino acids: CASSYDSYPYNEQFF. The CDR3, as DNA: TGTGCCAGCAGTTACGATAGTTACCCTTACAATGAGCAGTTCTTC.

The V call is TRBV7-9, the J call TRBJ2-1; D ambiguous. The CDR3 runs to 17 residues. Germline V gene sequence: CDR1 SEHNR, CDR2 FQNEAQ (reference sequence). Trimming took 1 base from V and 0 from J, leaving 13 bases between them. The CDR3 is CASSLVRSLTSYNEQFF. In DNA form, the CDR3 reads TGTGCCAGCAGCTTAGTTCGGAGCCTCACCTCCTACAATGAGCAGTTCTTC.

The chain combines TRBV28 with TRBJ1-5; 7 bases line up with TRBD1. This CDR3 region has 18 residues. Germline V gives CDR1 MDHEN, CDR2 SYDVKM. The trim removed 5 bases at V and 0 bases at J, leaving 13 bases unmatched. The CDR3 here is CASSLHGEGAYSNQPQHF. CDR3 coding DNA: TGTGCCAGCAGTCTTCACGGGGAGGGGGCTTATAGCAATCAGCCCCAGCATTTT.

V and J are TRBV5-6 and TRBJ2-1; TRBD1 matches 10 bases. J lost 6 bases, V lost 0 bases, and 6 bases had no gene match. The CDR3 loop spans 16 amino acids. CDR1 and CDR2 from the germline V gene are SGHDT and YYEEEE. CDR3 sequence reads: CASSLAGQGLSNEQFF. CDR3 bases: TGTGCCAGCAGCTTGGCGGGACAGGGGCTAAGCAATGAGCAGTTCTTC.

V and J are TRBV30 and TRBJ1-2; D is undetermined. Germline V gene sequence: CDR1 GTSNPN, CDR2 SVGIG (reference sequence). V was clipped by 0 bases and J by 0 bases, with 11 bases between them. The CDR3 extends over 15 amino acids. The chain's CDR3 is CAWSVFLLTNYGYTF. The CDR3 region has the DNA TGTGCCTGGAGTGTATTTCTACTTACTAACTATGGCTACACCTTC.

This clonotype appeared a few times. The chain joins TRBV19 to TRBJ1-5; D is ambiguous. Between the trimmed V and J ends, which lost 4 bases and 3 bases, there was a span of 7 bases. The CDR3 runs 13 residues. Germline V gene data show CDR1 as LNHDA and CDR2 as SQIVND (reference sequence). The CDR3 DNA reads TGTGCCAGTAGTACAGGAAACAATCAGCCCCAGCATTTT. Amino acid sequence: CASSTGNNQPQHF.

This clonotype has a handful of counts. A junction boundary mismatches the germline segment, possibly from a read error. The chain uses TRBV7-9 and TRBJ2-7; D remains ambiguous. The length of the CDR3 is 13 residues. The germline gives CDR1 SEHNR, CDR2 FQNEAQ (reference sequence). As DNA, the CDR3 is TGTGCCGGCAGCTCGGACCCATTTTACGAGCAGTACTTC. Its protein is CAGSSDPFYEQYF. Full variable domain (remainder filled in from reference TRBV7-9 and TRBJ2-7): DTGVSQNPRHKITKRGQNVTFRCDPISEHNRLYWYRQTLGQGPEFLTYFQNEAQLEKSRLLSDRFSAERPKGSFSTLEIQRTEQGDSAMYLCAGSSDPFYEQYFGPGTRLTVT.